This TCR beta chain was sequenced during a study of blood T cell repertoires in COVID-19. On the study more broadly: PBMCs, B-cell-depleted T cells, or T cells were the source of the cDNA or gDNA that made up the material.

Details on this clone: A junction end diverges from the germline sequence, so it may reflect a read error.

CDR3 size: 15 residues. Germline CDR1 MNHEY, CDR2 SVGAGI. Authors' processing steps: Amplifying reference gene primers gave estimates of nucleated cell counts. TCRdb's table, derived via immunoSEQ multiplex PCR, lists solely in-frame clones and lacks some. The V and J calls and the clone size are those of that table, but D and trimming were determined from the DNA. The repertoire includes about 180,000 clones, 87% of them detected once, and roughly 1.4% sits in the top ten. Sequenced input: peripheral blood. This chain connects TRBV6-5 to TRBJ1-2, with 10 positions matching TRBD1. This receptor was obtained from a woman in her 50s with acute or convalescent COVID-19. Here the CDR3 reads CASRGTGAAKYGYTF. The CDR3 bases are TGTGCCAGCAGGGGGACAGGGGCCGCTAAGTATGGCTACACCTTC.